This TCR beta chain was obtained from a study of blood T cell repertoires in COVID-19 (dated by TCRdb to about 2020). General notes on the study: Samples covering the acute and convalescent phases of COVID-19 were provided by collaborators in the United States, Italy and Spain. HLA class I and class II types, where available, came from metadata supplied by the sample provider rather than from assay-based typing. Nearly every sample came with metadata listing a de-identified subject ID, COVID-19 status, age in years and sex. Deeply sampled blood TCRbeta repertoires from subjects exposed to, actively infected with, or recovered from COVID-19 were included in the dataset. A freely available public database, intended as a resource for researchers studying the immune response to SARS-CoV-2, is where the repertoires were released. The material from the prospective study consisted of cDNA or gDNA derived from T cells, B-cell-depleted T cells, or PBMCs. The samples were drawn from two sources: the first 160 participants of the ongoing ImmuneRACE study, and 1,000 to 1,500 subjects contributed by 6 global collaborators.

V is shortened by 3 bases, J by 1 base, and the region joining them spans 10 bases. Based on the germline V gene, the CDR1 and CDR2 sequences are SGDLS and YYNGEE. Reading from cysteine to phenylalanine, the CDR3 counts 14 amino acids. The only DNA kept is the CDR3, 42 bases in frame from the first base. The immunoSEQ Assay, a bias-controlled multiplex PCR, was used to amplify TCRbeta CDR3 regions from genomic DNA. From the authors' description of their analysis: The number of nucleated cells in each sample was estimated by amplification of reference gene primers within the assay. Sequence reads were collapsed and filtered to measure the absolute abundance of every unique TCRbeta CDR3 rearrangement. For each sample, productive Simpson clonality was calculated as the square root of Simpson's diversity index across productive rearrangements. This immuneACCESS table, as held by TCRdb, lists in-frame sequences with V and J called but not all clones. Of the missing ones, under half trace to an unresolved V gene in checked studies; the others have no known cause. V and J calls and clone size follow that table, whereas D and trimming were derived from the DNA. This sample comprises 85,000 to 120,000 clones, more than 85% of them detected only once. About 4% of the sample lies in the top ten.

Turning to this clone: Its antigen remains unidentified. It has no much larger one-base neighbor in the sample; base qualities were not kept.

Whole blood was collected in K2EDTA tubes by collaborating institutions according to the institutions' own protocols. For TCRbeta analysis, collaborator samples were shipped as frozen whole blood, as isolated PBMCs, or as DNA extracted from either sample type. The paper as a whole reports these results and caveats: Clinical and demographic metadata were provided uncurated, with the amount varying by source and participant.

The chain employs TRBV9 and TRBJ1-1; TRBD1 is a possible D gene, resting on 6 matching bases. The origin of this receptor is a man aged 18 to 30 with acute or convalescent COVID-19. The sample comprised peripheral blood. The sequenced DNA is TGTGCCAGCAGCGCAGGGGACACGAACACTGAAGCTTTCTTT. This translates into CASSAGDTNTEAFF. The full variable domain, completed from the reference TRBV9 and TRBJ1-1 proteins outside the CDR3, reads DSGVTQTPKHLITATGQRVTLRCSPRSGDLSVYWYQQSLDQGLQFLIQYYNGEERAKGNILERFSAQQFPDLHSELNLSSLELGDSALYFCASSAGDTNTEAFFGQGTRLTVV.